This record covers a single TCR beta chain. Beta-chain TCR cDNA was generated via 5'RACE template switching with UMIs. No DNA is given; TCRdb re-called the 5' RACE reads and lists each CDR3 protein once. There are 500,000 or so distinct CDR3 sequences in the sample, with roughly 3.5% held by the top ten. The CDR3 sequence is 17 residues long. CDR1 is LGHNA, CDR2 YSLEER, per germline. The entry originates in a study of T cells expressing NK-cell markers. About the research overall: According to the study, TCR beta repertoires originated from sorted CD3+CD56+NKG2C+, CD3+CD56+NKG2C- and CD3+CD56-NKG2C+ T cells.

This clonotype originated in a man between 18 and 35 years old in good health. This chain uses TRBV4-3 with TRBJ2-6; TCRdb's D gene call, TRBD2, goes unchecked for lack of DNA. What was sequenced was blood T cells: a sorted CD56 or NKG2C T cell subset, CD4+ or CD8+ T cells, or bulk PBMC T cells (not recorded which). CDR3 sequence reads: CASSQAGLAGGANVLTF.